Described below is a single T cell receptor (beta chain) sequence and its context. The antigen remains undetermined. Original handling: Filtering differed because ImmunoSEQ produced junction-only sequences that carried no quality scores. Produced via immunoSEQ multiplex PCR; TCRdb's table is partial and in-frame only. V, J and clone size reflect that table, while D and trimming were determined from the DNA. The data contain millions of clones, 90% to 95% of them seen just once; the ten biggest clones take up more than 0.1%. This specimen comes from a study of shared clonotypes between healthy human individuals. Study-level findings and limits: The study's rarefaction showed incomplete sorted-subset sequencing despite large depth.

Germline V gene lookup returns CDR1 SGHDT and CDR2 YYEEEE. Trimming cost V 0 bases and J 6 bases, with 10 bases left between them. The CDR3 loop spans 14 amino acids. The receptor's source is a man aged 18 to 29 in good health. The sample was naive CD4+ T cells sorted from blood. This sample's subset: CD45RA+ positively selected. This chain connects TRBV5-6 to TRBJ1-5; D is undetermined. The CDR3 coding sequence is TGTGCCAGCAGCTTGGGCAGGATGGGTCAGCCCCAGCATTTT. Its translation: CASSLGRMGQPQHF.